This section outlines one T cell receptor beta chain sequence together with its context. Template material for TCR beta VDJ and CDR3 profiling consisted of genomic DNA. TCRdb re-derived calls from the reads in MiXCR, one entry per CDR3 protein. The data contain about 160,000 distinct CDR3 sequences, around 45% of them singletons. This specimen belongs to a study of CD8+CD57+ T cells in acquired aplastic anemia. V lost 7 bases and J 10 bases, leaving 14 bases between the germline ends. Germline V gene sequence: CDR1 SQVTM, CDR2 ANQGSEA. The CDR3 covers 11 residues. This TCR derives from a human donor in good health. This chain joins TRBV29-1 and TRBJ2-1, with D unclear. The sequenced material came from sorted CD4+, CD8+, or CD8+CD57+ T cells (not recorded which) from PBMCs. The CDR3 loop reads CSGISTEEQFF. For the CDR3, the DNA is TGCAGCGGGATTTCGACGGAGGAGCAGTTCTTC.